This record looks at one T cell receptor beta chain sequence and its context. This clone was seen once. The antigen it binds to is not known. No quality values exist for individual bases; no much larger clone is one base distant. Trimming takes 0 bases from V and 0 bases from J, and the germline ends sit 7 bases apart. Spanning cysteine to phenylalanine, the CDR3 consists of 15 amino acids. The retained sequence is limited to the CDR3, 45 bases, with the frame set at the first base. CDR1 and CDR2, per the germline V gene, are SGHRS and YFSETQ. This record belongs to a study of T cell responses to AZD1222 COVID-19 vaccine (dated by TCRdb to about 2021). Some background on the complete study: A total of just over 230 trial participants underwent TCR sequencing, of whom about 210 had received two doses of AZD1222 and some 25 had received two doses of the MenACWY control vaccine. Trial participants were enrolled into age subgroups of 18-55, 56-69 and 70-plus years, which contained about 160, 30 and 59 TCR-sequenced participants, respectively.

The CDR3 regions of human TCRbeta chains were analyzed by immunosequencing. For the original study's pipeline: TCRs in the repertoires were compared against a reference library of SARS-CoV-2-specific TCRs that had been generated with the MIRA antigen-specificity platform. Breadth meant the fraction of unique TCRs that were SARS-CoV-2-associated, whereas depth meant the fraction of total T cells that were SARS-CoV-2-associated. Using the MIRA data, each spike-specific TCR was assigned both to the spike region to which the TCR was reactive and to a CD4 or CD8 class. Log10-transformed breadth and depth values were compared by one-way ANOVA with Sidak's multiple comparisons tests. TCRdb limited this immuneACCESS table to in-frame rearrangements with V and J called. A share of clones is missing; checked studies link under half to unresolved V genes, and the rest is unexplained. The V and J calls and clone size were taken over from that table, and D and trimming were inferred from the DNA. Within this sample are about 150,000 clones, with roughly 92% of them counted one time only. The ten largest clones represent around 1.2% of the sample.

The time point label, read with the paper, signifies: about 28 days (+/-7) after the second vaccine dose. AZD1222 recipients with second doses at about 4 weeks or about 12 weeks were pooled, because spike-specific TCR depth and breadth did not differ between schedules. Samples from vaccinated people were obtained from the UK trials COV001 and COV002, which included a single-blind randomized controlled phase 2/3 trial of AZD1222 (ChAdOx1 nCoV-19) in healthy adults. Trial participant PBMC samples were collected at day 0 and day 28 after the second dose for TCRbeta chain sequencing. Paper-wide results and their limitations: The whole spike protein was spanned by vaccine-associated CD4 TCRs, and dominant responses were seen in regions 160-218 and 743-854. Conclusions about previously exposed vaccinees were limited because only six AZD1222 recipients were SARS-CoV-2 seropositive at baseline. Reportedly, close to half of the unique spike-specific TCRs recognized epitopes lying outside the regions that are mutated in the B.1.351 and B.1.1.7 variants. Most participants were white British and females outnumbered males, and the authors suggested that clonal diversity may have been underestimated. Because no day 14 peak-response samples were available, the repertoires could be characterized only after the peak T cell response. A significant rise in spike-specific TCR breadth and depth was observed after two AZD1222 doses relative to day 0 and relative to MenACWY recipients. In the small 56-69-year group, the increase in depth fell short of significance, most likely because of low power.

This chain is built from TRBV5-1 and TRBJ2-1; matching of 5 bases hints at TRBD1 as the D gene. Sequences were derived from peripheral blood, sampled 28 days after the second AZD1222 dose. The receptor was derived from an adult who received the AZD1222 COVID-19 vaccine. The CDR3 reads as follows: CASSLGQGSYNEQFF. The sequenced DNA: TGCGCCAGCAGCTTGGGCCAGGGCTCCTACAATGAGCAGTTCTTC.